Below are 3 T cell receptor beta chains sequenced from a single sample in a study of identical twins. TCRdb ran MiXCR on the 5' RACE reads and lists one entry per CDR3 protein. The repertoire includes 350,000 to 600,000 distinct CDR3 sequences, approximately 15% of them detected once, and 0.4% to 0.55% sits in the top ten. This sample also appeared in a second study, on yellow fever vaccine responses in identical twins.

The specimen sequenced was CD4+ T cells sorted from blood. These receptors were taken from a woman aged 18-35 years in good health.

CDR3 in amino acids: CASSQDKRTSGLSSYEQYF. Here the CDR3 DNA reads TGTGCCAGCAGCCAAGATAAGAGGACTAGCGGCTTAAGCTCCTACGAGCAGTACTTC. The chain links TRBV3-1 to TRBJ2-7, with TRBD2 matching over 10 bases. J was trimmed by 0 bases and V by 0 bases; bases with no gene match: 11. Looked up from germline, CDR1 is LGHDT and CDR2 is YNNKEL (reference sequence). The CDR3 is 19 amino acids.

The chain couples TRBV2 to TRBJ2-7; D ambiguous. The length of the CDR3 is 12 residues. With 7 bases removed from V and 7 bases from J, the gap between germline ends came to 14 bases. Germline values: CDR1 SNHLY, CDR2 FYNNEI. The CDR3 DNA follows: TGTGCCAGCAACCGGTTAGCAAGGGAGCAGTACTTC. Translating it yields CASNRLAREQYF.

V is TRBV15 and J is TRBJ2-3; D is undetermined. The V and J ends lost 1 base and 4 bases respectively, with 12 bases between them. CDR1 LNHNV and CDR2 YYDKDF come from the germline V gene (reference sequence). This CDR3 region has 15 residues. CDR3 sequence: CATSRVRPTPDTQYF. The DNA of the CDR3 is TGTGCCACCAGCAGAGTAAGGCCCACACCAGATACGCAGTATTTT.